The entry below describes one T cell receptor beta chain. This sample was taken from a study of cytotoxic CD8 clonotypes in ibrutinib-treated CLL. Study at large: About 25 partial and 2 complete responses; at median 68 months, 14 remitted, some twelve progressed. Response samples were taken after a median of about twelve months on treatment, range 6 to 36.

The assay was immunoSEQ multiplex PCR, and TCRdb's table has in-frame clones only and misses some. The table includes roughly 330,000 clones, 60% to 80% detected once. The CDR3 loop spans 13 amino acids. The ends were cut back, 5 bases at V and 1 base at J, with 8 bases in the middle. Per the germline V gene, CDR1 is SEHNR and CDR2 is FQNEAQ (reference sequence). The chain is built from TRBV7-9 and TRBJ1-1, with D tentatively TRBD1 (5 bases). The receptor comes from a human donor with chronic lymphocytic leukemia. The sequences come from PBMCs, collected after 36 months of ibrutinib treatment. The CDR3 loop is CASSHGTNTEAFF. As DNA, the CDR3 is TGTGCCAGCAGCCATGGGACGAACACTGAAGCTTTCTTT. The variable domain in full, completed from reference TRBV7-9 and TRBJ1-1, reads DTGVSQNPRHKITKRGQNVTFRCDPISEHNRLYWYRQTLGQGPEFLTYFQNEAQLEKSRLLSDRFSAERPKGSFSTLEIQRTEQGDSAMYLCASSHGTNTEAFFGQGTRLTVV.